This T cell receptor (beta chain) was identified during a study of blood T cell repertoires in COVID-19. Study at large: Italy, Spain and the United States were the sources of the convalescent and acute COVID-19 samples.

CDR1 is MNHEY, CDR2 SMNVEV, per germline (reference sequence). V lost 5 bases and J 4 bases, leaving 16 bases between the germline ends. This CDR3 is built from 15 residues. Profiling relied on immunoSEQ multiplex PCR, and the TCRdb table lists in-frame clones only, not all of them. The table includes about 140,000 clones, around 84% detected once. Sequencing used peripheral blood. The source of this sequence is a man aged 25 to 40 with COVID-19, enrolled during active disease. The chain is built from TRBV27 and TRBJ2-3; possible D gene TRBD2, 5 bases. CDR3 DNA: TGTGCCAGCAGTCGGGCTCTAGCTACCCCAGATACGCAGTATTTT. This gives the protein CASSRALATPDTQYF.